What follows describes a single T cell receptor beta chain. Its antigen is currently unknown. The V gene's germline CDR1 is SGHDT and CDR2 YYEEEE. V shed 5 bases, J shed 2 bases, and the junction held 12 bases outside the gene matches. The CDR3 spans 18 residues. This specimen comes from a study of cytomegalovirus exposure and HLA in healthy donors. Study-level points and caveats: The study recorded 150 to 200 TCR beta chains that were cytomegalovirus-associated.

TCRdb's table, derived via immunoSEQ multiplex PCR, lists solely in-frame clones and lacks some. The sample lists about 84,000 clones, about nine tenths occurring once. V gene TRBV5-6 combines with J gene TRBJ2-5, with TRBD2 matching 13 bases. Material for sequencing was PBMCs. This TCR came from a man aged 25 to 45 in good health and CMV-seronegative. The CDR3 region has the DNA TGTGCCAGCAGTGGTAAGACTAGCGGGGGGCCAGGGCAAGAGACCCAGTACTTC. Protein: CASSGKTSGGPGQETQYF.